Listed here are 17 T cell receptor beta chains from one sample, sequenced in a study of blood T cell repertoires in COVID-19. Clones were read by immunoSEQ multiplex PCR, and TCRdb kept only the in-frame ones, dropping some. The sample contains just under 150,000 clones, approximately 84% of which appear only once. Sequencing input: peripheral blood. These receptors were taken from a human donor in a cohort sampled during active COVID-19.

The chain uses TRBV6-5 and TRBJ2-6; weak D call: TRBD2 (6 bases). V lost 7 bases and J 2 bases, leaving 12 bases between the germline ends. Germline CDR1 and CDR2: MNHEY and SVGAGI. CDR3 length: 15 amino acids. The CDR3 DNA sequence: TGTGCCAGCACGGGCGGGGACGCTGGGGCCAACGTCCTGACTTTC. Amino acids: CASTGGDAGANVLTF.

The rearrangement joins TRBV5-5 to TRBJ2-5, with a tentative D call TRBD2 (6 bases). Trimming cost V 4 bases and J 2 bases, with 15 bases left between them. The germline V gene has CDR1 SGHKS and CDR2 YYEKEE (reference sequence). This CDR3 comprises 15 residues. CDR3 nucleotide sequence: TGTGCCAGCAGCACCCGGGGGATCATACAAGAGACCCAGTACTTC. Its translation is CASSTRGIIQETQYF.

In DNA form, the CDR3 reads TGTGCCAGCAGTCGATACAACACAGATACGCAGTATTTT. The encoded protein is CASSRYNTDTQYF. The gene calls are TRBV3-1 (or the pseudogene TRBV3-2) and TRBJ2-3; D gene uncertain. Trimming removed 6 bases at V and 2 bases at J, with 9 bases between. The germline V gene encodes CDR1 LGHDT and CDR2 YNNKEL (reference sequence). CDR3 size: 13 residues.

As concerns this clone: Other nucleotide sequences from this sample produce the same CDR3. V and J are TRBV10-3 and TRBJ2-1, with D maybe TRBD2 (6 bases). The germline V gene encodes CDR1 ENHRY and CDR2 SYGVKD. V was cut by 4 bases and J by 7 bases, with 11 bases left in between. The CDR3 contains 13 residues. The CDR3 spells CAISVRGDNEQFF. CDR3 coding DNA: TGTGCCATCAGTGTGCGGGGCGATAATGAGCAGTTCTTC.

The chain recombines TRBV9 with TRBJ2-7, with 9 bases matching TRBD1. Trimming took 0 bases from V and 7 from J; bases not matched to a gene: 14. The V gene's germline CDR1 is SGDLS and CDR2 YYNGEE. This CDR3 is 17 amino acids long. The CDR3 coding sequence is TGTGCCAGCAGCGTAGTGGGGACAGGGTTAACGGGTCAAGAGCAGTACGTC. Amino acids: CASSVVGTGLTGQEQYV.

This clone has just one count. The V call is TRBV7-2, the J call TRBJ2-1; 8 bases are shared with TRBD1. The CDR3 length is 13 residues. The germline gives CDR1 SGHTA, CDR2 FQGNSA. The J segment lost 9 bases and the V segment lost 4 bases, leaving 5 bases of the junction unmatched. Written as DNA, the CDR3 is TGTGCCAGCAGCTCAGACAGGGGTGGTGAGCAGTTCTTC. Protein: CASSSDRGGEQFF.

The chain couples TRBV6-6 to TRBJ2-7; tentatively, D is TRBD1 (5 bases). V shed 2 bases and J shed 6 bases, with 11 bases lying between them. Per germline, CDR1 MNHNY and CDR2 SVGAGI (reference sequence). This CDR3 spans 13 amino acids. The CDR3 reads CASSYGAFAEQYF. The DNA for the CDR3 is TGTGCCAGCAGTTACGGGGCGTTCGCCGAGCAGTACTTC.

The chain has TRBV5-1 and TRBJ2-7, with TRBD1 identical over 7 bases. With V trimmed by 7 bases and J by 2 bases, 18 bases remained unmatched. Germline assignment: CDR1 SGHRS and CDR2 YFSETQ. There are 17 residues in the CDR3. The chain's CDR3 is CASPASTGTDYPYEQYV. The CDR3 DNA sequence: TGCGCCAGCCCCGCGAGCACCGGGACAGATTATCCCTACGAGCAGTACGTC.

This chain uses TRBV28 with TRBJ1-5, with a tentative D call TRBD1 (6 bases). Trimming left V 6 bases short and J 9 bases short, with 18 bases between. Germline lookup yields CDR1 MDHEN and CDR2 SYDVKM. The CDR3 loop spans 14 amino acids. This CDR3 reads CASSVGGGSRPQHF. CDR3 in DNA: TGTGCCAGCAGCGTAGGGGGGGGCTCACGGCCCCAGCATTTT.

The V call is TRBV28, the J call TRBJ2-7; D gene uncertain. V was pared by 1 base and J by 9 bases, with 10 bases between. Germline CDR1 reads MDHEN; CDR2 reads SYDVKM. The CDR3 contains 12 residues. CDR3 sequence reads: CASSLSVRRQYF. CDR3 DNA: TGTGCCAGCAGTTTATCAGTACGAAGGCAGTACTTC.

The chain uses TRBV5-6 and TRBJ2-7; a weak D match, TRBD1 (6 bases). Between the trimmed V and J ends, which lost 5 bases and 3 bases, there was a span of 15 bases. The CDR3 consists of 14 residues. Per germline, CDR1 SGHDT and CDR2 YYEEEE. CDR3 nucleotide sequence: TGTGCCAGCAGGGAGAAGGGGGAATTCTACGAGCAGTACTTC. Encoded protein: CASREKGEFYEQYF.

CDR3 sequence: CASSLPGLGNTIYF. CDR3 DNA sequence: TGTGCCAGCAGTTTACCAGGACTCGGAAACACCATATATTTT. The V gene is TRBV28, the J gene TRBJ1-3; no definite D call. Germline V CDR1 and CDR2: MDHEN, SYDVKM. The CDR3 contains 14 residues. V was cut by 2 bases and J by 4 bases, with 9 bases left in between.

This chain links TRBV5-6 with TRBJ2-2; 8 nucleotides align to TRBD1. Trimming took 5 bases from V and 7 from J; bases not matched to a gene: 7. The CDR3 covers 14 residues. Germline CDR1 SGHDT, CDR2 YYEEEE. The CDR3 bases are TGTGCCAGCAGTTTTGACAGGGGTAACGGGGAGCTGTTTTTT. Amino acid sequence: CASSFDRGNGELFF.

This sequence joins TRBV30 and TRBJ1-3; tentative D call: TRBD1 (6 bases). The length of the CDR3 is 11 residues. The V end was cut by 3 bases, the J end by 9 bases, with 9 bases between. CDR1 and CDR2 (germline): GTSNPN, SVGIG (reference sequence). The CDR3 loop is CAWRTGPTIYF. CDR3 nucleotide sequence: TGTGCCTGGAGAACAGGGCCCACCATATATTTT.

The chain is built from TRBV15 and TRBJ2-3, with 13 bases matching TRBD2. The CDR3 has 13 residues. V lost 8 bases and J lost 7; bases outside the gene matches: 3. From germline, CDR1 is LNHNV and CDR2 YYDKDF (reference sequence). DNA for the CDR3: TGTGCCACCCTACTAGCGGGGGGGAATACGCAGTATTTT. This encodes CATLLAGGNTQYF.

This sequence joins TRBV5-1 and TRBJ2-2; 9 bases fit TRBD2. The V and J ends lost 2 bases and 2 bases, in that order; junction bases with no gene match: 7. CDR1 is SGHRS, CDR2 YFSETQ, per germline. This CDR3 is built from 17 residues. The CDR3 DNA is TGCGCCAGCAGCTTCCCGCGGGAGGGTCCCAACACCGGGGAGCTGTTTTTT. Amino acid sequence: CASSFPREGPNTGELFF.

CDR3 residues: CASRDPGDNTEAFF. The CDR3 region has the DNA TGTGCCAGCAGGGACCCGGGGGATAACACTGAAGCTTTCTTT. V gene TRBV27 combines with J gene TRBJ1-1; TRBD1 might be the D (5 bases). V was pared by 6 bases and J by 2 bases, with 13 bases between. This CDR3 is 14 amino acids long. Germline V gene sequence: CDR1 MNHEY, CDR2 SMNVEV (reference sequence).